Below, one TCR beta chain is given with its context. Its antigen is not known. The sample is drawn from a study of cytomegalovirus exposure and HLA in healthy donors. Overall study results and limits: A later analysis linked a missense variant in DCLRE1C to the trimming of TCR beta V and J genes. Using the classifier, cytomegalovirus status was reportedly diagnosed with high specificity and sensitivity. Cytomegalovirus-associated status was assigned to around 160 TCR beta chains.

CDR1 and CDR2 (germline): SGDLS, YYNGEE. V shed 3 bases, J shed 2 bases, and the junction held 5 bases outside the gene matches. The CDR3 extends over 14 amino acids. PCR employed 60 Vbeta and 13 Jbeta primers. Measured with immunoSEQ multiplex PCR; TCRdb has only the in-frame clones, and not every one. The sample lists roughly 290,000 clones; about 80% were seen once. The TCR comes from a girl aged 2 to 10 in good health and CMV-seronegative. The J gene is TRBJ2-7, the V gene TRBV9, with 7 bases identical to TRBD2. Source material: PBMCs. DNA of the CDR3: TGTGCCAGCAGCGCAGGCGGGGGTGCCTACGAGCAGTACTTC. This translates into CASSAGGGAYEQYF.